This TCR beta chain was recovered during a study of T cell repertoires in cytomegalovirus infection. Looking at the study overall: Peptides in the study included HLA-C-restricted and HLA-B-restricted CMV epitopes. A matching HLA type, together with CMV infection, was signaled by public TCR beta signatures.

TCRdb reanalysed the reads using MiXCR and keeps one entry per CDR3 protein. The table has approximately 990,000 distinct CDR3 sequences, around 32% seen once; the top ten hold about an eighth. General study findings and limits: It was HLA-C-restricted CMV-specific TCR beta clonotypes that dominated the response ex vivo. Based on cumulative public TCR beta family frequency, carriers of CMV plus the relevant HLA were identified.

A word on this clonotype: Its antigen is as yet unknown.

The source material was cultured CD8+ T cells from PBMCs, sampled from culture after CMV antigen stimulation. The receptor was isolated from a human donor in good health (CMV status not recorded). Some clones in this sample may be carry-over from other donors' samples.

Here the CDR3 DNA reads TGTGCCAGCAGCCCAGGGAACTTGAACACTGAAGCTTTCTTT. This translates into CASSPGNLNTEAFF. The chain links TRBV7-6 to TRBJ1-1, with TRBD1 as a possible D gene (5 bases). The CDR3 has 14 amino acids. CDR1 is SGHVS and CDR2 is FNYEAQ in the germline V gene. The V and J ends lost 5 bases and 0 bases respectively, with 10 bases between them.